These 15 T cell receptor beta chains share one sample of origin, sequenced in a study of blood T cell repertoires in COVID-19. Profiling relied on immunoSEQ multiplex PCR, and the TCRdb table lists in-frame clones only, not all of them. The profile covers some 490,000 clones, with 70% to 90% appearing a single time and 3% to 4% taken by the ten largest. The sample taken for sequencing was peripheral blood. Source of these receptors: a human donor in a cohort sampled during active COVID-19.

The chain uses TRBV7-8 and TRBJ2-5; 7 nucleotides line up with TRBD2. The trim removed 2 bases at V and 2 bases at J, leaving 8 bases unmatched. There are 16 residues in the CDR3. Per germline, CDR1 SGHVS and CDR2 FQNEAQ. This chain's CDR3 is CASSLWVGGTQETQYF. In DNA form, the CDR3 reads TGTGCCAGCAGCTTATGGGTGGGAGGGACTCAAGAGACCCAGTACTTC.

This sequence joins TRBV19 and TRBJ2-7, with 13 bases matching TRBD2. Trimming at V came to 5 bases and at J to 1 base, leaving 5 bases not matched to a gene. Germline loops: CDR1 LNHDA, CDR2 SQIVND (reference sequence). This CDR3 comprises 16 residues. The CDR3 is CASSGRTSGSSYEQYF. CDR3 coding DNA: TGTGCCAGTAGTGGACGGACTAGCGGGAGTTCCTACGAGCAGTACTTC.

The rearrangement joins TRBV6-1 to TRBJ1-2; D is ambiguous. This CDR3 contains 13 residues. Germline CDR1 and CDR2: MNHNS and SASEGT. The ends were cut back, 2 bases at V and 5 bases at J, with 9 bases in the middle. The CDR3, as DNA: TGTGCCAGCAGTGAAATGTCAATTTATGGCTACACCTTC. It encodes CASSEMSIYGYTF.

CDR3 DNA: TGTGCCAGTAGTATTCAACGGGGATGGGGTCAGCCCCAGCATTTT. Residues: CASSIQRGWGQPQHF. The chain carries TRBV19 and TRBJ1-5, with D unresolved. The V and J ends lost 3 bases and 6 bases respectively, with 15 bases between them. Germline V gives CDR1 LNHDA, CDR2 SQIVND (reference sequence). The CDR3 has 15 amino acids.

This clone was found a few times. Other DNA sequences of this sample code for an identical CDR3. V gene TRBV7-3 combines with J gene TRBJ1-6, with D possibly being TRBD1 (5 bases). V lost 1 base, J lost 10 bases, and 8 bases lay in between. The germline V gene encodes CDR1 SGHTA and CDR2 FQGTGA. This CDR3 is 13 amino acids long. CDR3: CASSLKGESPLHF. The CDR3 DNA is TGTGCCAGCAGCTTAAAAGGGGAATCACCCCTCCACTTT.

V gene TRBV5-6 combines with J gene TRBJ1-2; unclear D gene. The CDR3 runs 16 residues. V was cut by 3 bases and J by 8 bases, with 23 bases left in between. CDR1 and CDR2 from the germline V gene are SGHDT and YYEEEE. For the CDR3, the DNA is TGTGCCAGCAGCTCGGTGGAGGGCGCCCGACCGGTCGGCTACACCTTC. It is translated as CASSSVEGARPVGYTF.

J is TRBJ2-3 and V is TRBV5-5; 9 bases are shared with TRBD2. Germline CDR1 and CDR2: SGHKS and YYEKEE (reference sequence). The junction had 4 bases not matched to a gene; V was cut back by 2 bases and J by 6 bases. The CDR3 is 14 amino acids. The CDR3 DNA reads TGTGCCAGCAGCTTAGCGGGAGGCTTCGATACGCAGTATTTT. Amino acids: CASSLAGGFDTQYF.

CDR3: CASRTGVAISGNTIYF. The CDR3 DNA follows: TGTGCCAGCAGAACAGGGGTAGCCATCTCTGGAAACACCATATATTTT. The V gene is TRBV28, the J gene TRBJ1-3; 7 bases map to TRBD1. Germline trimming cut 6 bases from V and 0 bases from J; bases unmatched to any gene: 8. Germline CDR1 is MDHEN and CDR2 is SYDVKM. There are 16 residues in the CDR3.

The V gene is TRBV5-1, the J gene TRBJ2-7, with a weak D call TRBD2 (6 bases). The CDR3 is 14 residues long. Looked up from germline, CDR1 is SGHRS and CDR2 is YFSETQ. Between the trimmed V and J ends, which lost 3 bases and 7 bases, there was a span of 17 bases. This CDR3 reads CASSSRDSRDEQYF. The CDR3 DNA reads TGCGCCAGCAGCTCCCGGGACTCTCGTGATGAGCAGTACTTC.

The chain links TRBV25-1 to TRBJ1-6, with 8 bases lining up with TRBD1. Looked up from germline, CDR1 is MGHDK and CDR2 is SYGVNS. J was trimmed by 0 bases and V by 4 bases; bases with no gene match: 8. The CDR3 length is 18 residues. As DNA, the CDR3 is TGTGCCAGCAGTGGATATCAGGGGGCTAGCTCCTATAATTCACCCCTCCACTTT. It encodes CASSGYQGASSYNSPLHF.

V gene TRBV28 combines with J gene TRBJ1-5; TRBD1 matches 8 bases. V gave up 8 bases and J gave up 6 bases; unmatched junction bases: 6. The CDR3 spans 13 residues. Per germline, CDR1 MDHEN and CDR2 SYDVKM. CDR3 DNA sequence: TGTGCCAGCCTCAGGGGGCAAGGTCAGCCCCAGCATTTT. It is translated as CASLRGQGQPQHF.

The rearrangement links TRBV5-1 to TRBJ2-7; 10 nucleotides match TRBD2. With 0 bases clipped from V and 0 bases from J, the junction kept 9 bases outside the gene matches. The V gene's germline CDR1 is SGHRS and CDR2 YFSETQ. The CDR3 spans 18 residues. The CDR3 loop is CASSLAQGLARSSYEQYF. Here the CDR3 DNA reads TGCGCCAGCAGCTTGGCCCAGGGACTAGCGAGGAGCTCCTACGAGCAGTACTTC.

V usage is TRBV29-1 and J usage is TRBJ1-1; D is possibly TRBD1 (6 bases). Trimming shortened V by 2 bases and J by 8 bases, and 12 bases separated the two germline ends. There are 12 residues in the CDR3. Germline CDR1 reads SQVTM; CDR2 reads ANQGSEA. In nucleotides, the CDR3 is TGCAGCGTTGAAAAGGGGGGGAGGGAAGCTTTCTTT. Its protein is CSVEKGGREAFF.

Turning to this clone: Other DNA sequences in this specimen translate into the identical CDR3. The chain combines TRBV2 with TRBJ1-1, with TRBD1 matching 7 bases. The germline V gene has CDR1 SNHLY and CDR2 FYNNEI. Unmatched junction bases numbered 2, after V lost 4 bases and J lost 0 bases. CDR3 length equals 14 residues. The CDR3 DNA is TGTGCCAGCAGTGGACAGGGATTGAACACTGAAGCTTTCTTT. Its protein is CASSGQGLNTEAFF.

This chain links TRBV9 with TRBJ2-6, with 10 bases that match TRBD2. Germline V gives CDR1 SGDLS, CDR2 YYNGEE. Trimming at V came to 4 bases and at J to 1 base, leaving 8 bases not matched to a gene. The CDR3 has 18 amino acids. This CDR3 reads CASSPVSGRSSGANVLTF. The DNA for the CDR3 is TGTGCCAGCAGCCCAGTTAGCGGGAGGTCGTCTGGGGCCAACGTCCTGACTTTC.